The rows below give T cell receptor beta chains drawn from one sample of a study of glioma-infiltrating T cells after dendritic cell vaccination. The protocol was immunoSEQ multiplex PCR, while the TCRdb copy is restricted to in-frame clones and leaves out a portion. This sample has approximately 48,000 clones, with approximately 91% found just once. This specimen consisted of blood, obtained after dendritic cell vaccination. The receptors here all came from a human donor with glioblastoma. CDR3s include the opening cysteine and the closing phenylalanine or tryptophan. A D gene is named only where the DNA matches it firmly. Clone size, where shown, is once, few, many, or a class for clones that have expanded.

v_gene: TRBV5-4
d_gene: TRBD1
j_gene: TRBJ2-7
abundance: -
CDR3nt: TGTGCCAGCAGCTTGGTGGGACAGGGCTACGAGCAGTACTTC
CDR3aa: CASSLVGQGYEQYF

v_gene: TRBV5-3
d_gene: TRBD1
j_gene: TRBJ2-2
abundance: -
CDR3nt: TGTGCCAGAAGCTCCAGGACAGGGTGGCGGGAAAAATCGTGGAACACCGGGGAGCTGTTTTTT
CDR3aa: CARSSRTGWREKSWNTGELFF

v_gene: TRBV7-2
d_gene: TRBD1
j_gene: TRBJ2-1
abundance: -
CDR3nt: TGTGCCAGCAGCCGGGACAGGGGTGTAAATGAGCAGTTCTTC
CDR3aa: CASSRDRGVNEQFF

v_gene: TRBV2
d_gene: -
j_gene: TRBJ2-7
abundance: -
CDR3nt: TGTGCCAGCTGGTGGGAGCGGGGCAGGGGGCCCTACGAGCAGTACTTC
CDR3aa: CASWWERGRGPYEQYF

v_gene: TRBV9
d_gene: -
j_gene: TRBJ1-2
abundance: -
CDR3nt: TGTGCCAGCAGCACTACACAGGGAGCTAACTATGGCTACACCTTC
CDR3aa: CASSTTQGANYGYTF

v_gene: TRBV28
d_gene: -
j_gene: TRBJ1-5
abundance: -
CDR3nt: TGTGCCAGCAGTTTAAACAGGGCCAGCAATCAGCCCCAGCATTTT
CDR3aa: CASSLNRASNQPQHF

v_gene: TRBV10-3
d_gene: TRBD1
j_gene: TRBJ1-3
abundance: -
CDR3nt: TGTGCCTCGCTAGACAGGGCTGGAAACACCATATACTTT
CDR3aa: CASLDRAGNTIYF

v_gene: TRBV19
d_gene: TRBD1
j_gene: TRBJ1-1
abundance: -
CDR3nt: TGTGCCAGTAGCCACACAGGGGGCCGGAGAACTGAAGCTTTCTTT
CDR3aa: CASSHTGGRRTEAFF

v_gene: TRBV10-3
d_gene: -
j_gene: TRBJ2-7
abundance: -
CDR3nt: TGTGCCATCAGTGAACCGAAGGGGGAGGGGTACGAGCAGTACTTC
CDR3aa: CAISEPKGEGYEQYF

v_gene: TRBV2
d_gene: -
j_gene: TRBJ1-1
abundance: -
CDR3nt: TGTGCCAGCAGTATCAGGGGAAAGCTCACTGAAGCTTTCTTT
CDR3aa: CASSIRGKLTEAFF

v_gene: TRBV6-1
d_gene: TRBD1
j_gene: TRBJ1-5
abundance: -
CDR3nt: TGTGCCAGCATCAGACAGGGCGGCAATCAGCCCCAGCATTTT
CDR3aa: CASIRQGGNQPQHF

v_gene: TRBV18
d_gene: -
j_gene: TRBJ2-7
abundance: once
CDR3nt: TGTGCCAGCTCAGGGTCGCCGGGAAAAGAGCAGTACTTC
CDR3aa: CASSGSPGKEQYF

v_gene: TRBV27
d_gene: -
j_gene: TRBJ2-7
abundance: few
CDR3nt: TGTGCCAGCAGCACTTACTCCTACGAGCAGTACTTC
CDR3aa: CASSTYSYEQYF

v_gene: TRBV28
d_gene: -
j_gene: TRBJ2-2
abundance: few
CDR3nt: TGTGCCAGCAGCCCCCCTACTCGGGGTTTGGAGCTGTTTTTT
CDR3aa: CASSPPTRGLELFF

v_gene: TRBV10-3
d_gene: -
j_gene: TRBJ1-1
abundance: -
CDR3nt: TGTGCCATCAAAGGGGGGGACACTGAAGCTTTCTTT
CDR3aa: CAIKGGDTEAFF

v_gene: TRBV7-6
d_gene: TRBD2
j_gene: TRBJ2-1
abundance: -
CDR3nt: TGTGCCAGCAGCTTCGGACTAGCGGCCTACAATGAGCAGTTCTTC
CDR3aa: CASSFGLAAYNEQFF

v_gene: TRBV5-4
d_gene: -
j_gene: TRBJ1-1
abundance: -
CDR3nt: TGTGCCAGCAGCGGGAGACAAACCATGAACACTGAAGCTTTCTTT
CDR3aa: CASSGRQTMNTEAFF

v_gene: TRBV21-1
d_gene: -
j_gene: TRBJ1-5
abundance: -
CDR3nt: TGTGCCAGCAGCGTGGACAGGGCGGATCAGCCCCAGCATTTT
CDR3aa: CASSVDRADQPQHF

v_gene: TRBV5-5
d_gene: -
j_gene: TRBJ2-7
abundance: -
CDR3nt: TGTGCCAGCGGCGCAGAGGAGTACGAGCAGTACTTC
CDR3aa: CASGAEEYEQYF

v_gene: TRBV9
d_gene: TRBD2
j_gene: TRBJ2-3
abundance: -
CDR3nt: TGTGCCAGCAGCGTAGGTAGCGGGGGAACCACAGATACGCAGTATTTT
CDR3aa: CASSVGSGGTTDTQYF

v_gene: TRBV9
d_gene: TRBD2
j_gene: TRBJ2-1
abundance: once
CDR3nt: TGTGCCAGCAGCGTAGAGACCGGGACTAGCGGTAACAATGAGCAGTTCTTC
CDR3aa: CASSVETGTSGNNEQFF

v_gene: TRBV5-1
d_gene: TRBD2
j_gene: TRBJ2-5
abundance: -
CDR3nt: TGCGCCAGCAGCACGAACGGACCGGGACTAGCGGGACTGGGCCAAGAGACCCAGTACTTC
CDR3aa: CASSTNGPGLAGLGQETQYF

v_gene: TRBV2
d_gene: TRBD2
j_gene: TRBJ2-2
abundance: -
CDR3nt: TGTGCCAGCAAAGGACTAGAGGGGACCGGGGAGCTGTTTTTT
CDR3aa: CASKGLEGTGELFF

v_gene: TRBV7-2
d_gene: -
j_gene: TRBJ2-1
abundance: -
CDR3nt: TGTGCCAGCTCCGGGGGATCTGAGAGACTAAAATTGCAGTTCTTC
CDR3aa: CASSGGSERLKLQFF

v_gene: TRBV28
d_gene: TRBD1
j_gene: TRBJ2-2
abundance: few
CDR3nt: TGTGCCAGCAGTTTAGCGCAGGGGGCTTGGACCGGGGAGCTGTTTTTT
CDR3aa: CASSLAQGAWTGELFF

v_gene: TRBV27
d_gene: -
j_gene: TRBJ1-1
abundance: -
CDR3nt: TGTGCCAGCAGTCCGGACACGAACACTGAAGCTTTCTTT
CDR3aa: CASSPDTNTEAFF

v_gene: TRBV6-1
d_gene: -
j_gene: TRBJ2-4
abundance: -
CDR3nt: TGTGCCAGCAGTCGACAAGGGGATTCCATTCAGTACTTC
CDR3aa: CASSRQGDSIQYF

v_gene: TRBV28
d_gene: -
j_gene: TRBJ2-5
abundance: -
CDR3nt: TGTGCCAGCAGTTTGATTGGAGTCCAAGAGACCCAGTACTTC
CDR3aa: CASSLIGVQETQYF

v_gene: TRBV11-2
d_gene: TRBD1
j_gene: TRBJ1-1
abundance: -
CDR3nt: TGTGCCAGCAGCGTGACCTCAGGGGGCCGGTACACTGAAGCTTTCTTT
CDR3aa: CASSVTSGGRYTEAFF

v_gene: TRBV19
d_gene: -
j_gene: TRBJ1-2
abundance: once
CDR3nt: TGTGCCAGTAGTATAACAAGGACCGTAGCGAACTATGGCTACACCTTC
CDR3aa: CASSITRTVANYGYTF

v_gene: TRBV7-2
d_gene: -
j_gene: TRBJ1-3
abundance: -
CDR3nt: TGTGCCAGCAGCTTAGGGACCCCCGGGGACACCATATATTTT
CDR3aa: CASSLGTPGDTIYF

v_gene: TRBV9
d_gene: -
j_gene: TRBJ1-1
abundance: -
CDR3nt: TGTGCCAGCAGCGTTGGGGGGTTGGCGACTGAAGCTTTCTTT
CDR3aa: CASSVGGLATEAFF

v_gene: TRBV29-1
d_gene: TRBD2
j_gene: TRBJ2-7
abundance: -
CDR3nt: TGCAGCGTTGGGGAGGGTCCCTACGAGCAGTACTTC
CDR3aa: CSVGEGPYEQYF

v_gene: TRBV7-9
d_gene: TRBD2
j_gene: TRBJ2-1
abundance: -
CDR3nt: TGTGCCAGCAGCAGGACTAGCGGGAGGGCCGCGGGGAATGAGCAGTTCTTC
CDR3aa: CASSRTSGRAAGNEQFF

v_gene: TRBV5-1
d_gene: TRBD2
j_gene: TRBJ2-3
abundance: -
CDR3nt: TGCGCCAGCAGCCCCCAGGGTAGCGGGGAAGATACGCAGTATTTT
CDR3aa: CASSPQGSGEDTQYF

v_gene: TRBV4-2
d_gene: -
j_gene: TRBJ2-1
abundance: -
CDR3nt: TGTGCCAGCAGCCAAGAAGCTAGCAGGTCACGCAATGAGCAGTTCTTC
CDR3aa: CASSQEASRSRNEQFF

v_gene: TRBV28
d_gene: TRBD1
j_gene: TRBJ2-7
abundance: -
CDR3nt: TGTGCCAGCAGTGCCCACGACAGGGGGGGTGGAGGAGAGCAGTACTTC
CDR3aa: CASSAHDRGGGGEQYF

v_gene: TRBV10-3
d_gene: -
j_gene: TRBJ2-2
abundance: -
CDR3nt: TGTGCCATCGGTGGGCAGGGCCTCCCCGGGGAGCTGTTTTTT
CDR3aa: CAIGGQGLPGELFF

v_gene: TRBV30
d_gene: TRBD1
j_gene: TRBJ1-1
abundance: -
CDR3nt: TGTGCCTGGACAAAAGCAGGGGGAATGAACACTGAAGCTTTCTTT
CDR3aa: CAWTKAGGMNTEAFF

v_gene: TRBV30
d_gene: -
j_gene: TRBJ1-1
abundance: -
CDR3nt: TGTGCCTGCTCTTCGGGGAGGGTGAACACTGAAGCTTTCTTT
CDR3aa: CACSSGRVNTEAFF

v_gene: TRBV27
d_gene: -
j_gene: TRBJ2-7
abundance: -
CDR3nt: TGTGCCAGCAGTCCAATAGACAGCTCCTACGAGCAGTACTTC
CDR3aa: CASSPIDSSYEQYF

v_gene: TRBV4-2
d_gene: -
j_gene: TRBJ2-7
abundance: -
CDR3nt: TGTGCCAGCAGCCAGGAGATATCCGGCGTCCACGAGCAGTACTTC
CDR3aa: CASSQEISGVHEQYF

v_gene: TRBV4-1
d_gene: TRBD1
j_gene: TRBJ1-3
abundance: -
CDR3nt: TGCGCCAGCAGCCAATTAGGGGGCTCCTCTGGAAACACCATATATTTT
CDR3aa: CASSQLGGSSGNTIYF

v_gene: TRBV5-1
d_gene: TRBD2
j_gene: TRBJ2-1
abundance: -
CDR3nt: TGCGCCAGCAGCTTGCTTTCGACTAGCGGGAACAATGAGCAGTTCTTC
CDR3aa: CASSLLSTSGNNEQFF

v_gene: TRBV5-1
d_gene: -
j_gene: TRBJ1-4
abundance: -
CDR3nt: TGCGCCAGCAGCTTCGGACAGACAACTAATGAAAAACTGTTTTTT
CDR3aa: CASSFGQTTNEKLFF

v_gene: TRBV5-6
d_gene: TRBD2
j_gene: TRBJ2-7
abundance: -
CDR3nt: TGTGCCAGCAGCTCCGGGACTAGCGGGTTCTACGAGCAGTACTTC
CDR3aa: CASSSGTSGFYEQYF

v_gene: TRBV10-3
d_gene: -
j_gene: TRBJ2-7
abundance: -
CDR3nt: TGTGCCATCGGAACAGGGTCTCGGCGCGAGCAGTACTTC
CDR3aa: CAIGTGSRREQYF

v_gene: TRBV10-3
d_gene: TRBD1
j_gene: TRBJ1-3
abundance: few
CDR3nt: TGTGCCATCACTGGGACAGATATCTCTGGAAACACCATATATTTT
CDR3aa: CAITGTDISGNTIYF

v_gene: TRBV5-6
d_gene: -
j_gene: TRBJ1-5
abundance: -
CDR3nt: TGTGCCAGCAGCTTGGCGGAGATTAGCAATCAGCCCCAGCATTTT
CDR3aa: CASSLAEISNQPQHF

v_gene: TRBV5-1
d_gene: TRBD2
j_gene: TRBJ2-1
abundance: -
CDR3nt: TGCGCCAGCAGCCCAGCGGGAACATTTAACAATGAGCAGTTCTTC
CDR3aa: CASSPAGTFNNEQFF

v_gene: TRBV5-4
d_gene: TRBD2
j_gene: TRBJ2-7
abundance: -
CDR3nt: TGTGCCAGCAGCCTTAAGAGACTAGCGGGAGACTCCTACGAGCAGTACTTC
CDR3aa: CASSLKRLAGDSYEQYF

v_gene: TRBV6-5
d_gene: -
j_gene: TRBJ1-1
abundance: -
CDR3nt: TGTGCCAGCAGCCCGCAAGTCCTAACGCTCGAAGCTTTCTTT
CDR3aa: CASSPQVLTLEAFF

v_gene: TRBV4-2
d_gene: -
j_gene: TRBJ2-1
abundance: -
CDR3nt: TGTGCCAGCAGCCATCAGACTCGGCTCTCGGCGGGGAATGAGCAGTTCTTC
CDR3aa: CASSHQTRLSAGNEQFF

v_gene: TRBV2
d_gene: -
j_gene: TRBJ1-2
abundance: -
CDR3nt: TGTGCCAGCAGTGTAGTGCCTCGTGAGGGCTACACCTTC
CDR3aa: CASSVVPREGYTF